This T cell receptor (beta chain) derives from a study of vaccination and CD4 T cells after COVID-19. Study-level information: Median time from COVID diagnosis to post-COVID sampling was 100 to 130 days (35 to 161). The stimulating agents, overlapping spike peptides, came from SARS-CoV-2, HCoV-NL63, HCoV-OC43 and HCoV-229E.

Treatment here: roughly 10-day PBMC culture with coronavirus spike peptide pools or control peptides (ViraFEST assay). Cultured CD4+ T cells had their DNA profiled by the Oncomine TCR Beta short-read assay. Each CDR3 protein is one row after TCRdb ran MiXCR on the PCR reads. Of approximately 15,000 distinct CDR3 sequences listed, less than 40% were seen once; the top ten hold approximately 14%. The CDR3 has 14 amino acids. V was clipped by 1 base and J by 2 bases, with 12 bases between them. The germline V gene has CDR1 DFQATT and CDR2 SNEGSKA (reference sequence). About this clonotype: Antigen specificity is unknown.

Study results and limitations: Spike mono-reactivity was evident in 304 of the 307 vaccine-specific clones derived from convalescent patients.

The chain combines TRBV20-1 with TRBJ2-7; the D gene is possibly TRBD1 (6 bases). The sequencing input was cultured CD4+ T cells from blood. The clonotype comes from a human donor with COVID-19. The CDR3, as DNA: TGCAGTGCTAGAGCCCACGCAGGGGCCTACGAGCAGTACTTC. Amino acid sequence: CSARAHAGAYEQYF.